One and the same sample provided the 3 T cell receptor beta chains below, sequenced in a study of blood T cells in healthy people across ages. The second PCR ran about 6 to 11 cycles with a sample-barcoded 5' primer and J-beta primers. TCRdb redid the calling of the 5' RACE reads with MiXCR, one entry per CDR3 protein. This sample has around 620,000 distinct CDR3 sequences, with 27% found just once. The source material was blood. These receptors were taken from a woman in her 70s in good health.

In its sample, this clonotype was seen a few times. V usage is TRBV4-2 and J usage is TRBJ2-6; 11 bases match TRBD2. The CDR3 totals 20 residues. Germline V gene lookup returns CDR1 LGHNA and CDR2 YNFKEQ. Germline trimming cut 1 base from V and 0 bases from J; bases unmatched to any gene: 8. The CDR3 protein is CASSQAVQLAGVSGANVLTF. The CDR3 coding sequence is TGTGCCAGCAGCCAAGCGGTGCAACTAGCGGGAGTCTCTGGGGCCAACGTCCTGACTTTC.

This clonotype has only a few counts. The chain is built from TRBV6-6 and TRBJ2-7, with D possibly being TRBD1 (5 bases). The CDR3 totals 14 residues. The ends were cut back, 2 bases at V and 6 bases at J, with 14 bases in the middle. The germline CDR1 and CDR2 sequences are MNHNY and SVGAGI (reference sequence). This CDR3 is CASSYDSLGVEQYF. CDR3 DNA sequence: TGTGCCAGCAGTTACGATAGCCTAGGGGTCGAGCAGTACTTC.

The rearrangement links TRBV4-3 to TRBJ2-7, with 7 bases lining up with TRBD1. Germline loops: CDR1 LGHNA, CDR2 YSLEER. The ends lost 5 bases at V and 8 bases at J; junction bases unmatched: 12. The CDR3 spans 14 residues. The CDR3 coding sequence is TGCGCCAGCAGCGGAGCCGGGACAGCGGATAAGCAGTACTTC. It is translated as CASSGAGTADKQYF.